The 21 T cell receptor beta chains below were found in one sample sequenced in a study of blood T cell repertoires in COVID-19. Sequencing was performed with immunoSEQ multiplex PCR; in TCRdb, only in-frame clones are kept and a portion is missing. Found here are roughly 170,000 clones, roughly 81% of them singletons; the top ten hold around 7.6%. The sequenced sample consisted of peripheral blood. The receptor set was obtained from a man aged 35 to 55 who had recovered from COVID-19.

The rearrangement joins TRBV7-2 to TRBJ2-5; possibly TRBD1 for D (5 bases). The V end was cut by 5 bases, the J end by 9 bases, with 13 bases between. The CDR3 runs to 12 residues. Germline V gene sequence: CDR1 SGHTA, CDR2 FQGNSA. The CDR3 DNA reads TGTGCCAGCAGCCTGAGTAGGGGCTCCCAGTACTTC. This codes for CASSLSRGSQYF. The full variable domain, in which reference TRBV7-2 and TRBJ2-5 provide the parts outside the CDR3, is GAGVSQSPSNKVTEKGKDVELRCDPISGHTALYWYRQSLGQGLEFLIYFQGNSAPDKSGLPSDRFSAERTGGSVSTLTIQRTQQEDSAVYLCASSLSRGSQYFGPGTRLLVL.

The chain recombines TRBV4-3 with TRBJ1-2, with D perhaps TRBD1 (5 bases). Germline V gene lookup returns CDR1 LGHNA and CDR2 YSLEER. V lost 0 bases, J lost 0 bases, and 17 bases lay in between. This CDR3 is 18 amino acids long. The chain's CDR3 is CASSQDRALHLTNYGYTF. CDR3 nucleotide sequence: TGCGCCAGCAGCCAAGACAGGGCGCTACACCTAACTAACTATGGCTACACCTTC.

V is TRBV19 and J is TRBJ2-2; D is undetermined. This CDR3 spans 16 amino acids. Trimming left V 6 bases short and J 6 bases short, with 20 bases between. Germline V lookup: CDR1 LNHDA, CDR2 SQIVND (reference sequence). The CDR3: CASSPFTAGKAGELFF. As DNA, the CDR3 is TGTGCCAGTAGCCCCTTTACGGCAGGCAAAGCCGGGGAGCTGTTTTTT. The whole variable domain, remainder taken from reference TRBV19 and TRBJ2-2, is DGGITQSPKYLFRKEGQNVTLSCEQNLNHDAMYWYRQDPGQGLRLIYYSQIVNDFQKGDIAEGYSVSREKKESFPLTVTSAQKNPTAFYLCASSPFTAGKAGELFFGEGSRLTVL.

J is TRBJ1-1 and V is TRBV5-4; 7 bases match TRBD1. V gave up 4 bases and J gave up 1 base; unmatched junction bases: 1. There are 13 residues in the CDR3. The germline CDR1 and CDR2 sequences are SGHNT and YYREEE (reference sequence). CDR3 DNA sequence: TGTGCCAGCAGCAGGACAGGGAACACTGAAGCTTTCTTT. Protein product: CASSRTGNTEAFF.

CDR3 DNA sequence: TGTGCCAGCAGTTTGTTAGCGAACAATGAGCAGTTCTTC. Translating it yields CASSLLANNEQFF. The chain uses TRBV27 and TRBJ2-1; possible D gene TRBD2, 5 bases. The CDR3 length is 13 residues. Germline V gives CDR1 MNHEY, CDR2 SMNVEV (reference sequence). The V gene lost 3 bases and the J gene lost 5 bases, with 8 bases spanning the gap.

The chain recombines TRBV7-9 with TRBJ1-2, with 9 bases aligning to TRBD1. Germline CDR1 reads SEHNR; CDR2 reads FQNEAQ (reference sequence). The CDR3 consists of 14 residues. Trimming removed 5 bases from V and 6 bases from J; junction bases left unmatched: 7. CDR3 loop: CASSRGQGNDGYTF. CDR3 in DNA: TGTGCCAGCAGCCGGGGACAGGGAAATGATGGCTACACCTTC.

The V call is TRBV6-5, the J call TRBJ2-3, with D perhaps TRBD1 (6 bases). Germline V CDR1 and CDR2: MNHEY, SVGAGI. CDR3 length: 16 residues. Deletions cut 2 bases from V and 1 base from J, with 13 bases between. CDR3 residues: CASSYRGIGGTDTQYF. The CDR3, as DNA: TGTGCCAGCAGTTACAGGGGGATAGGGGGCACAGATACGCAGTATTTT.

J is TRBJ1-2 and V is TRBV27; D uncertain. The V end was cut by 2 bases, the J end by 4 bases, with 11 bases between. This CDR3 spans 14 amino acids. Germline lookup yields CDR1 MNHEY and CDR2 SMNVEV (reference sequence). CDR3 nucleotides: TGTGCCAGCAGTTTAAATCCTGACTTCTATGGCTACACCTTC. Translating gives CASSLNPDFYGYTF.

In its sample, this clone was seen once. This chain links TRBV30 with TRBJ2-7; 7 positions agree with TRBD1. The CDR3 has 14 residues. The germline gives CDR1 GTSNPN, CDR2 SVGIG (reference sequence). The J segment lost 4 bases and the V segment lost 1 base, leaving 7 bases of the junction unmatched. CDR3 DNA: TGTGCCTGGAGTGAGGGACAGTGGCTTTACGAGCAGTACTTC. Translating it yields CAWSEGQWLYEQYF.

The count of this clone is one. The chain couples TRBV19 to TRBJ1-1, with TRBD1 as a possible D gene (6 bases). Deletions cut 8 bases from V and 2 bases from J, with 18 bases between. The CDR3 covers 15 residues. The germline V gene encodes CDR1 LNHDA and CDR2 SQIVND (reference sequence). The chain's CDR3 is CASSLRGKENTEAFF. Here the CDR3 DNA reads TGTGCCAGTTCCCTAAGGGGGAAAGAAAACACTGAAGCTTTCTTT.

The rearrangement joins TRBV7-2 to TRBJ2-5; 9 nucleotides match TRBD2. Germline CDR1 reads SGHTA; CDR2 reads FQGNSA. V lost 4 bases, J lost 5 bases, and 8 bases stayed unmatched. This CDR3 region has 15 residues. For the CDR3, the DNA is TGTGCCAGCAGCTCCTCTAGCGGGGAAGAGGAGACCCAGTACTTC. It specifies CASSSSSGEEETQYF.

The V and J genes are TRBV19 and TRBJ1-6; D ambiguous. CDR1 LNHDA and CDR2 SQIVND come from the germline V gene (reference sequence). The CDR3 is made up of 13 amino acids. V lost 7 bases, J lost 3 bases, and 7 bases lay in between. In DNA, the CDR3 is TGTGCCAGTAAAGGAGTCTATAATTCACCCCTCCACTTT. Residues: CASKGVYNSPLHF.

This clone appeared a few times. Compared with germline, one end of the junction differs, possibly owing to a read error. The V call is TRBV19, the J call TRBJ1-5, with D perhaps TRBD1 (5 bases). The germline gives CDR1 LNHDA, CDR2 SQIVND (reference sequence). CDR3 size: 15 residues. CDR3 sequence (DNA): TGTGCCAGTCGTATACAGGAAAGCCCCAATCAGCCCCAGCATTTT. Encoded protein: CASRIQESPNQPQHF.

The genes are TRBV4-3 and TRBJ2-4; no clear D. Germline CDR1 LGHNA, CDR2 YSLEER. Trimming took 0 bases from V and 0 from J, leaving 6 bases between them. The CDR3 is made up of 15 amino acids. CDR3 sequence reads: CASSQDLLAKNIQYF. The CDR3 DNA reads as TGCGCCAGCAGCCAAGATCTTTTAGCCAAAAACATTCAGTACTTC.

This clone has a handful of counts. The V and J genes are TRBV6-5 and TRBJ2-7, with 9 bases identical to TRBD1. In germline, CDR1 is MNHEY, CDR2 SVGAGI. With V trimmed by 2 bases and J by 5 bases, 7 bases remained unmatched. This CDR3 has 15 residues. CDR3 DNA sequence: TGTGCCAGCAGTTACCTGCCGGACAGGGGCCACGAGCAGTACTTC. The encoded protein is CASSYLPDRGHEQYF.

The chain uses TRBV18 and TRBJ2-5; TRBD1 is a possible D gene (5 bases). The CDR3 runs 14 residues. Trimming removed 1 base from V and 2 bases from J, with 8 bases in between. The germline CDR1 and CDR2 sequences are KGHSH and LQKENI. As DNA, the CDR3 is TGTGCCAGCTCACCACGACAGAAACAAGAGACCCAGTACTTC. This codes for CASSPRQKQETQYF.

The J gene is TRBJ2-5, the V gene TRBV4-1; 9 positions match TRBD1. Germline assignment: CDR1 MGHRA and CDR2 YSYEKL. The CDR3 is 15 residues long. Trimming cost V 3 bases and J 5 bases; bases outside gene matches: 7. The CDR3 DNA follows: TGCGCCAGCAGCCAGGAGGGACAGGGAAGGGAGACCCAGTACTTC. Translation: CASSQEGQGRETQYF.

In its sample, this clone was seen once. The V and J genes are TRBV6-6 and TRBJ2-5; possible D gene TRBD2, 5 bases. Looked up from germline, CDR1 is MNHNY and CDR2 is SVGAGI (reference sequence). V lost 4 bases, J lost 5 bases, and 11 bases lay in between. The CDR3 totals 13 residues. The CDR3 sequence: CASSSLGSETQYF. The CDR3 nucleotides read TGTGCCAGCAGTTCGCTAGGGAGTGAGACCCAGTACTTC.

The chain has TRBV4-2 and TRBJ2-7, with 8 bases that match TRBD2. Per germline, CDR1 LGHNA and CDR2 YNFKEQ. Trimming cost V 0 bases and J 2 bases; bases outside gene matches: 6. The CDR3 contains 16 residues. The CDR3, as DNA: TGTGCCAGCAGCCAAGATGATAGCGGGACCACCTACGAGCAGTACTTC. It codes for CASSQDDSGTTYEQYF.

This clone is a singleton in its sample. The V and J genes are TRBV7-9 and TRBJ1-1; D is unclear. CDR3 length: 12 amino acids. Trimming removed 3 bases from V and 6 bases from J, with 8 bases in between. CDR1 and CDR2 from the germline V gene are SEHNR and FQNEAQ (reference sequence). The CDR3 sequence is CASSFPQAEAFF. The CDR3 DNA is TGTGCCAGCAGCTTCCCCCAGGCTGAAGCTTTCTTT.

The chain is built from TRBV4-2 and TRBJ2-1; 10 bases map to TRBD2. Germline-derived CDR1 and CDR2 are LGHNA and YNFKEQ. Germline trimming cut 3 bases from V and 0 bases from J; bases unmatched to any gene: 2. The CDR3 runs to 16 residues. CDR3 residues: CASSHLAGGSYNEQFF. Here the CDR3 DNA reads TGTGCCAGCAGCCATTTAGCGGGGGGCTCCTACAATGAGCAGTTCTTC.